The 24 T cell receptor beta chains in this list originate from one sample, sequenced in a study of shared clonotypes between healthy human individuals. TCRdb's table, derived via immunoSEQ multiplex PCR, lists solely in-frame clones and lacks some. The sample contains around 500,000 clones, 60% to 85% of which appear only once. What was sequenced was PBMCs. These receptors were collected from a woman in her thirties or forties in good health. Some clones in this sample may be carry-over from other donors' samples.

This clone was observed a handful of times. This may arise from a read error, as a much more abundant clone is one base away. This chain links TRBV28 with TRBJ2-7, with D unresolved. In germline, CDR1 is MDHEN, CDR2 SYDVKM. The CDR3 loop spans 11 amino acids. Between the trimmed V and J ends, which lost 3 bases and 3 bases, there was a span of 3 bases. CDR3: CASSFRYEQYF. The CDR3 DNA reads as TGTGCCAGCAGTTTCCGCTACGAGCAGTACTTC.

The CDR3: CASSLVPSGSGSSYNEQFF. As DNA, the CDR3 is TGTGCCAGCAGCTTAGTCCCTAGCGGGAGCGGTAGCTCCTACAATGAGCAGTTCTTC. The rearrangement links TRBV7-2 to TRBJ2-1; 10 nucleotides align to TRBD2. This CDR3 has 19 amino acids. Trimming took 1 base from V and 0 from J; bases not matched to a gene: 9. From germline, CDR1 is SGHTA and CDR2 FQGNSA. Drawing the rest from reference TRBV7-2 and TRBJ2-1, the complete variable domain is GAGVSQSPSNKVTEKGKDVELRCDPISGHTALYWYRQSLGQGLEFLIYFQGNSAPDKSGLPSDRFSAERTGGSVSTLTIQRTQQEDSAVYLCASSLVPSGSGSSYNEQFFGPGTRLTVL.

The chain carries TRBV29-1 and TRBJ1-2; perhaps TRBD1 as D (6 bases). The germline V gene has CDR1 SQVTM and CDR2 ANQGSEA. The CDR3 length is 13 residues. Trimming pared 7 bases from V and 3 bases from J, leaving 15 bases between. Here the CDR3 reads CSASWGGHYGYTF. The CDR3 DNA follows: TGCAGCGCGTCATGGGGGGGGCACTATGGCTACACCTTC.

This chain connects TRBV18 to TRBJ2-5; D is perhaps TRBD1 (6 bases). CDR3 length: 13 amino acids. V shed 1 base and J shed 5 bases, with 8 bases lying between them. The germline CDR1 and CDR2 sequences are KGHSH and LQKENI. The DNA of the CDR3 is TGTGCCAGCTCACCACAGGGGGTCGAGACCCAGTACTTC. This codes for CASSPQGVETQYF.

Many counts were recorded for this clone. Other nucleotide sequences in the sample specify the same CDR3. The chain recombines TRBV9 with TRBJ1-4, with D perhaps matching TRBD1 (6 bases). Trimming shortened V by 4 bases and J by 8 bases, and 9 bases separated the two germline ends. The CDR3 spans 12 residues. CDR1 is SGDLS, CDR2 YYNGEE, per germline. The CDR3 nucleotides read TGTGCCAGCAGCCGAGGGGGGGAAAAACTGTTTTTT. Translating it yields CASSRGGEKLFF. The full variable domain, its missing parts supplied by reference TRBV9 and TRBJ1-4, is DSGVTQTPKHLITATGQRVTLRCSPRSGDLSVYWYQQSLDQGLQFLIQYYNGEERAKGNILERFSAQQFPDLHSELNLSSLELGDSALYFCASSRGGEKLFFGSGTQLSVL.

The rearrangement links TRBV28 to TRBJ1-2; no definite D call. CDR1 and CDR2 (germline): MDHEN, SYDVKM. The CDR3 length is 12 residues. V lost 10 bases and J lost 0, with 9 bases in between. The DNA for the CDR3 is TGTGCCACCGACCTAGCTAACTATGGCTACACCTTC. It encodes CATDLANYGYTF.

This clone was observed a handful of times. Other DNA sequences in this sample translate to the same CDR3. The gene calls are TRBV9 and TRBJ2-3; 7 bases align to TRBD2. The V gene's germline CDR1 is SGDLS and CDR2 YYNGEE. Trimming took 0 bases from V and 2 from J; bases not matched to a gene: 6. This CDR3 region has 16 residues. The DNA for the CDR3 is TGTGCCAGCAGCGTAGGGGCTAGCGGACACACAGATACGCAGTATTTT. Translating it yields CASSVGASGHTDTQYF. Using reference TRBV9 and TRBJ2-3 for the parts outside the CDR3, the full variable domain is DSGVTQTPKHLITATGQRVTLRCSPRSGDLSVYWYQQSLDQGLQFLIQYYNGEERAKGNILERFSAQQFPDLHSELNLSSLELGDSALYFCASSVGASGHTDTQYFGPGTRLTVL.

V is TRBV19 and J is TRBJ2-3; tentatively, D is TRBD2 (6 bases). V was cut by 3 bases and J by 0 bases, with 10 bases left in between. Germline V gene lookup returns CDR1 LNHDA and CDR2 SQIVND (reference sequence). The CDR3 is made up of 15 amino acids. In DNA, the CDR3 is TGTGCCAGTAGTATTCAGGCGGGGAGCACAGATACGCAGTATTTT. Translated, it gives CASSIQAGSTDTQYF.

The V call is TRBV27, the J call TRBJ2-1, with 8 bases aligning to TRBD2. CDR3 length: 17 residues. Germline CDR1 is MNHEY and CDR2 is SMNVEV (reference sequence). Unmatched junction bases numbered 6, after V lost 1 base and J lost 1 base. DNA for the CDR3: TGTGCCAGCAGTTTATATGAGAGCGGGAGATCCTACAATGAGCAGTTCTTC. Encoded protein: CASSLYESGRSYNEQFF.

On this clone itself: Possible read error: a much larger clone is one base away. The V gene is TRBV4-2, the J gene TRBJ2-3, with a tentative D call TRBD1 (6 bases). The CDR3 extends over 14 amino acids. Per the germline V gene, CDR1 is LGHNA and CDR2 is YNFKEQ. The CDR3 sequence is CASNQGGAQDTRYF. The CDR3 region has the DNA TGTGCCAGCAACCAAGGGGGAGCACAGGATACGCGGTATTTT.

This rearrangement joins TRBV6-1 to TRBJ2-7; the D call may be TRBD1 or TRBD2 (5 bases each). The CDR3 totals 14 residues. Deletions cut 9 bases from V and 3 bases from J, with 18 bases between. Germline values: CDR1 MNHNS, CDR2 SASEGT. The CDR3 region has the DNA TGTGCCAGTACCCCCTCGGGGCGGGTCTACGAGCAGTACTTC. Encoded protein: CASTPSGRVYEQYF.

This clone was observed once. The V gene is TRBV5-4, the J gene TRBJ1-4, with a possible D match to TRBD1 (5 bases). The CDR3 spans 13 residues. The germline gives CDR1 SGHNT, CDR2 YYREEE (reference sequence). The V and J ends lost 0 bases and 6 bases respectively, with 6 bases between them. CDR3 DNA: TGTGCCAGCAGCTTGGGAGGGGATGAAAAACTGTTTTTT. Protein sequence: CASSLGGDEKLFF.

The chain uses TRBV30 and TRBJ2-5; TRBD2 matches 12 bases. Per germline, CDR1 GTSNPN and CDR2 SVGIG (reference sequence). The CDR3 length is 16 residues. V gave up 3 bases and J gave up 1 base; unmatched junction bases: 6. CDR3 protein: CAWRSPSGRGQETQYF. The CDR3 coding sequence is TGTGCCTGGAGGTCCCCTAGCGGGAGGGGCCAAGAGACCCAGTACTTC.

The chain combines TRBV19 with TRBJ2-7; 7 bases are shared with TRBD2. The V segment lost 3 bases and the J segment 3 bases; nucleotides outside the gene matches: 2. Germline loops: CDR1 LNHDA, CDR2 SQIVND (reference sequence). The CDR3 loop spans 13 amino acids. This CDR3 is CASSIREGYEQYF. CDR3 in DNA: TGTGCCAGTAGTATTAGGGAGGGCTACGAGCAGTACTTC.

The chain is built from TRBV7-2 and TRBJ2-3, with TRBD1 identical over 9 bases. Trimming took 6 bases from V and 5 from J; bases not matched to a gene: 9. CDR3 length: 15 residues. CDR1 is SGHTA, CDR2 FQGNSA, per germline. The CDR3 is CASSRPPGQGDTQYF. The CDR3 DNA reads as TGTGCCAGCAGTCGCCCCCCGGGACAGGGAGATACGCAGTATTTT. Complete variable domain (other parts from reference TRBV7-2 and TRBJ2-3): GAGVSQSPSNKVTEKGKDVELRCDPISGHTALYWYRQSLGQGLEFLIYFQGNSAPDKSGLPSDRFSAERTGGSVSTLTIQRTQQEDSAVYLCASSRPPGQGDTQYFGPGTRLTVL.

With respect to this clone: This may be a read error, as it is one base from a much larger clone. The CDR3 spells CAWSALAGGLGETQYF. CDR3 DNA: TGTGCCTGGAGCGCCTTAGCGGGAGGGCTGGGGGAGACCCAGTACTTC. The chain couples TRBV30 to TRBJ2-5; TRBD2 aligns across 11 bases. Per the germline V gene, CDR1 is GTSNPN and CDR2 is SVGIG (reference sequence). The junction had 11 bases not matched to a gene; V was cut back by 3 bases and J by 5 bases. CDR3 length: 16 residues.

Notes on this clone: This likely traces to a read error, being one base from a far larger clone. This rearrangement joins TRBV30 to TRBJ2-7; D ambiguous. Germline lookup yields CDR1 GTSNPN and CDR2 SVGIG (reference sequence). V shed 7 bases and J shed 2 bases, with 21 bases lying between them. This CDR3 has 15 residues. In DNA, the CDR3 is TGTGCCTTAGCCTTGGGCCAGATAGTGGCCTACGAGCAGTACTTC. This codes for CALALGQIVAYEQYF.

This clone showed up just once. The chain combines TRBV4-1 with TRBJ2-4; D gene unclear. The V gene's germline CDR1 is MGHRA and CDR2 YSYEKL. The V gene lost 1 base and the J gene lost 1 base, with 11 bases spanning the gap. CDR3 size: 16 residues. DNA for the CDR3: TGCGCCAGCAGCCAAGGGGCGGCCGGGGCCAAAAACATTCAGTACTTC. Translated: CASSQGAAGAKNIQYF.

To note about this clone: This clone may be a read error of a much larger clone one base away. CDR3 sequence (DNA): TGTGCCAGCAGTCCTTCGGCCGAGCGACCCTACGAGCAGTACTTC. The encoded protein is CASSPSAERPYEQYF. V and J are TRBV6-1 and TRBJ2-5; D unclear. The J call is doubtful: the DNA matches TRBJ2-7 better. The CDR3 sequence is 15 residues long. CDR1 and CDR2 (germline): MNHNS, SASEGT.

The V and J genes are TRBV27 and TRBJ1-3; 7 nucleotides align to TRBD1. The germline V gene encodes CDR1 MNHEY and CDR2 SMNVEV (reference sequence). Trimming cost V 5 bases and J 4 bases; bases outside gene matches: 8. The CDR3 has 15 residues. CDR3 residues: CASSLRGRSGNTIYF. CDR3 sequence (DNA): TGTGCCAGCAGTCTGAGGGGGCGCTCGGGAAACACCATATATTTT.

This rearrangement joins TRBV30 to TRBJ2-1; TRBD2 is a possible D gene (5 bases). CDR3 length equals 15 residues. V lost 3 bases to trimming and J lost 8 bases, with 20 bases between them. Germline V gives CDR1 GTSNPN, CDR2 SVGIG (reference sequence). The chain's CDR3 is CAWRAAPGVGDEQFF. The CDR3 nucleotides read TGTGCCTGGAGGGCTGCCCCCGGGGTAGGTGATGAGCAGTTCTTC.

This chain links TRBV7-3 with TRBJ2-1, with D possibly matching TRBD2 (6 bases). Per the germline V gene, CDR1 is SGHTA and CDR2 is FQGTGA. The CDR3 runs 12 residues. V was pared by 1 base and J by 9 bases, with 7 bases between. DNA of the CDR3: TGTGCCAGCAGCTTAAGGCGGGGTGAGCAGTTCTTC. Its translation is CASSLRRGEQFF.

The chain is built from TRBV5-4 and TRBJ2-7; D gene ambiguous. The V and J ends lost 0 bases and 0 bases respectively, with 10 bases between them. This CDR3 contains 15 residues. Germline lookup yields CDR1 SGHNT and CDR2 YYREEE (reference sequence). In DNA, the CDR3 is TGTGCCAGCAGCTTGGCCCACAGCCGCTCCTACGAGCAGTACTTC. Translating it yields CASSLAHSRSYEQYF.

About this clone: The same CDR3 can be traced to other DNA sequences in this sample. This chain connects TRBV2 to TRBJ1-1; TRBD1 matches 8 bases. This CDR3 comprises 18 residues. Germline lookup yields CDR1 SNHLY and CDR2 FYNNEI. The V segment lost 9 bases and the J segment 1 base; nucleotides outside the gene matches: 19. Written as DNA, the CDR3 is TGTGCCAGTAGCAGGGGGGGAGGACAGGGAAACAAGAACACTGAAGCTTTCTTT. Protein product: CASSRGGGQGNKNTEAFF.